This passage covers 31 T cell receptor beta chains from one sample sequenced in a study of T cells after yellow fever vaccination. TCRdb recomputed calls from the 5' RACE reads with MiXCR, one row per CDR3 protein. In the table there are 250,000 to 400,000 distinct CDR3 sequences, about 4.5% of which are singletons. The specimen was PBMCs, collected 15 days after the yellow fever booster vaccination. Receptor source: a man between 18 and 35 years old who received the YFV17D yellow fever vaccine.

In this sample, this clonotype turned up many times. The chain has TRBV2 and TRBJ2-1, with 9 bases that match TRBD1. J was trimmed by 7 bases and V by 5 bases; bases with no gene match: 6. Germline CDR1 SNHLY, CDR2 FYNNEI. There are 14 residues in the CDR3. The CDR3 nucleotides read TGTGCCAGCAGTTTGGACAGGGGTAGAAATGAGCAGTTCTTC. Encoded protein: CASSLDRGRNEQFF.

The chain is built from TRBV29-1 and TRBJ1-2, with a weak D call TRBD1 (5 bases). Germline lookup yields CDR1 SQVTM and CDR2 ANQGSEA. This CDR3 comprises 13 residues. The V gene lost 7 bases and the J gene lost 2 bases, with 14 bases spanning the gap. The CDR3 reads CSARGERNYGYTF. DNA for the CDR3: TGCAGCGCCCGAGGGGAGAGAAACTATGGCTACACCTTC. Variable domain in full (rest from reference TRBV29-1 and TRBJ1-2): SAVISQKPSRDICQRGTSLTIQCQVDSQVTMMFWYRQQPGQSLTLIATANQGSEATYESGFVIDKFPISRPNLTFSTLTVSNMSPEDSSIYLCSARGERNYGYTFGSGTRLTVV.

The table lists this clonotype with many counts. Germline is not matched at one junction end, which may reflect a read error. The CDR3, as DNA: TGTGCCAGCAGTAAGGCGGCGCGAGGGGAATTT. Protein: CASSKAARGEF. The chain carries TRBV28 and TRBJ1-5; the D gene is possibly TRBD1 (5 bases). The CDR3 runs to 11 residues. Looked up from germline, CDR1 is MDHEN and CDR2 is SYDVKM.

The chain is built from TRBV7-9 and TRBJ2-5, with 7 bases lining up with TRBD2. Germline assignment: CDR1 SEHNR and CDR2 FQNEAQ (reference sequence). The CDR3 extends over 14 amino acids. J lost 2 bases, V lost 5 bases, and 5 bases had no gene match. CDR3 sequence reads: CASSRSGVQETQYF. CDR3 bases: TGTGCCAGCAGCCGCAGCGGGGTTCAAGAGACCCAGTACTTC. Together with reference TRBV7-9 and TRBJ2-5, the CDR3 gives the full variable domain: DTGVSQNPRHKITKRGQNVTFRCDPISEHNRLYWYRQTLGQGPEFLTYFQNEAQLEKSRLLSDRFSAERPKGSFSTLEIQRTEQGDSAMYLCASSRSGVQETQYFGPGTRLLVL.

The chain is built from TRBV20-1 and TRBJ1-6; a weak D match, TRBD1 (5 bases). Trimming shortened V by 2 bases and J by 7 bases, and 12 bases separated the two germline ends. This CDR3 contains 14 residues. The germline CDR1 and CDR2 sequences are DFQATT and SNEGSKA (reference sequence). In DNA, the CDR3 is TGCAGTGCTAGACCCCAGGGAACGAATTCACCCCTCCACTTT. Translated: CSARPQGTNSPLHF.

The gene calls are TRBV7-9 and TRBJ1-2, with a weak D call TRBD1 (5 bases). Trimming left V 5 bases short and J 2 bases short, with 6 bases between. This CDR3 is built from 12 residues. Germline CDR1 and CDR2: SEHNR and FQNEAQ (reference sequence). The CDR3 region has the DNA TGTGCCAGCAGCCGGACAAACTATGGCTACACCTTC. This gives the protein CASSRTNYGYTF.

This clonotype was picked up many times. The V gene is TRBV24-1, the J gene TRBJ1-5; TRBD1 matches 9 bases. Germline assignment: CDR1 KGHDR and CDR2 SFDVKD. The junction had 4 bases not matched to a gene; V was cut back by 4 bases and J by 7 bases. The CDR3 has 14 residues. The CDR3 sequence: CATSEDRGDQPQHF. The DNA for the CDR3 is TGTGCCACCAGTGAGGACAGGGGAGACCAGCCCCAGCATTTT.

The rearrangement uses TRBV24-1 and TRBJ1-1, with a possible D match to TRBD1 (6 bases). This CDR3 is built from 16 residues. V was trimmed by 4 bases and J by 3 bases, leaving 17 bases between them. Germline loops: CDR1 KGHDR, CDR2 SFDVKD. The CDR3 DNA is TGTGCCACCAGTGAGGGGGGCCTGGGGCGGGACACTGAAGCTTTCTTT. Amino acid sequence: CATSEGGLGRDTEAFF.

This clonotype was recorded at least ten times. V is TRBV5-1 and J is TRBJ2-7; 14 bases line up with TRBD2. Trimming removed 5 bases from V and 4 bases from J; junction bases left unmatched: 8. The CDR3 has 16 amino acids. CDR1 and CDR2 from the germline V gene are SGHRS and YFSETQ. CDR3 protein: CASRDGTSGGPYEQYF. CDR3 in DNA: TGCGCCAGCAGGGACGGGACTAGCGGGGGACCTTACGAGCAGTACTTC. Supplemented by reference TRBV5-1 and TRBJ2-7, the full variable domain reads KAGVTQTPRYLIKTRGQQVTLSCSPISGHRSVSWYQQTPGQGLQFLFEYFSETQRNKGNFPGRFSGRQFSNSRSEMNVSTLELGDSALYLCASRDGTSGGPYEQYFGPGTRLTVT.

The rearrangement joins TRBV27 to TRBJ2-7; no reliable D call. Germline CDR1 MNHEY, CDR2 SMNVEV (reference sequence). The V and J ends lost 3 bases and 1 base respectively, with 13 bases between them. CDR3 length equals 15 residues. CDR3 coding DNA: TGTGCCAGCAGTTTCAAGGGCAGCTTATCCTACGAGCAGTACTTC. Translating gives CASSFKGSLSYEQYF.

This chain connects TRBV20-1 to TRBJ2-5, with D possibly TRBD1 on 5 matching bases. The CDR3 totals 13 residues. Trimming took 3 bases from V and 5 from J, leaving 13 bases between them. The V gene's germline CDR1 is DFQATT and CDR2 SNEGSKA (reference sequence). The CDR3 loop is CSASEGEYETQYF. The CDR3 DNA follows: TGCAGTGCTAGTGAAGGGGAATATGAGACCCAGTACTTC.

This sequence joins TRBV7-9 and TRBJ1-2, with 11 bases aligning to TRBD1. The V segment lost 3 bases and the J segment 5 bases; nucleotides outside the gene matches: 11. CDR3 length: 17 residues. Germline assignment: CDR1 SEHNR and CDR2 FQNEAQ (reference sequence). The CDR3 DNA reads TGTGCCAGCAGCTTGGCCAGGACAGGGGGCGCGGGGTATGGCTACACCTTC. Its translation is CASSLARTGGAGYGYTF.

There are many counts of this clonotype. This rearrangement joins TRBV4-1 to TRBJ2-6; weak D call: TRBD2 (7 bases). V was cut by 4 bases and J by 0 bases, with 19 bases left in between. The CDR3 is made up of 19 amino acids. In germline, CDR1 is MGHRA, CDR2 YSYEKL. CDR3 in amino acids: CASSLRGGTILSGANVLTF. The CDR3 DNA is TGCGCCAGCAGCCTGAGGGGAGGGACAATTCTCTCTGGGGCCAACGTCCTGACTTTC.

The V call is TRBV4-3, the J call TRBJ2-1; D remains unclear. The CDR3 has 16 amino acids. With 0 bases removed from V and 2 bases from J, the gap between germline ends came to 11 bases. The germline gives CDR1 LGHNA, CDR2 YSLEER. The CDR3 here is CASSQDSPPPYNEQFF. The DNA of the CDR3 is TGCGCCAGCAGCCAAGATAGTCCTCCCCCCTACAATGAGCAGTTCTTC.

This clonotype turned up a few times. V and J are TRBV24-1 and TRBJ2-5, with D possibly being TRBD1 (5 bases). Trimming left V 7 bases short and J 0 bases short, with 20 bases between. The CDR3 has 17 amino acids. Per germline, CDR1 KGHDR and CDR2 SFDVKD. DNA of the CDR3: TGTGCCACCAGACTTCCACACGGACACGGGTACCAAGAGACCCAGTACTTC. This sequence encodes CATRLPHGHGYQETQYF.

This clonotype has just a few counts. This chain uses TRBV4-1 with TRBJ1-1, with a weak D call TRBD1 (5 bases). Germline loops: CDR1 MGHRA, CDR2 YSYEKL. The V end lost 4 bases, the J end lost 1 base, and 19 bases lay between the germline ends. The CDR3 covers 17 residues. CDR3 amino acids: CASSRWVSGRGNTEAFF. The DNA of the CDR3 is TGCGCCAGCAGCCGATGGGTCTCAGGGCGTGGGAACACTGAAGCTTTCTTT.

This clonotype was detected ten times or more. The chain links TRBV6-5 to TRBJ1-1, with D uncertain. This CDR3 has 13 residues. Germline CDR1 is MNHEY and CDR2 is SVGAGI. Trimming took off 10 bases at V and 0 bases at J, with 12 bases between the two ends. As DNA, the CDR3 is TGTGCCACCGCGCTGGGGATGAACACTGAAGCTTTCTTT. Translated, it gives CATALGMNTEAFF.

The sample holds a few counts of this clonotype. The rearrangement links TRBV7-2 to TRBJ1-1; D gene uncertain. The CDR3 sequence is 12 residues long. The germline gives CDR1 SGHTA, CDR2 FQGNSA. V gave up 6 bases and J gave up 4 bases, with 9 bases separating them. The CDR3 loop is CASRPYGTEAFF. The DNA for the CDR3 is TGTGCCAGCAGGCCTTATGGCACTGAAGCTTTCTTT.

The chain uses TRBV24-1 and TRBJ1-6; 8 bases map to TRBD1. CDR1 is KGHDR and CDR2 is SFDVKD in the germline V gene. Unmatched junction bases numbered 5, after V lost 2 bases and J lost 3 bases. This CDR3 is built from 17 residues. For the CDR3, the DNA is TGTGCCACCAGTGATTGCTTCGGGACAGGCTATAATTCACCCCTCCACTTT. Amino acid sequence: CATSDCFGTGYNSPLHF.

In its sample, this clonotype was seen many times. V is TRBV7-6 and J is TRBJ2-7; 10 bases are a match to TRBD1. Losses at the gene ends were 4 bases for V and 6 bases for J; bases not matched to a gene: 9. The CDR3 is 15 amino acids. Per the germline V gene, CDR1 is SGHVS and CDR2 is FNYEAQ. This chain's CDR3 is CASSSPGTGDIEQYF. The CDR3 DNA reads TGTGCCAGCAGCTCCCCCGGGACAGGGGATATCGAGCAGTACTTC.

Only a few counts were recorded for this clonotype. The genes are TRBV5-5 and TRBJ1-1, with D uncertain. Germline V gene sequence: CDR1 SGHKS, CDR2 YYEKEE (reference sequence). This CDR3 contains 15 residues. Trimming took 6 bases from V and 3 from J, leaving 18 bases between them. The CDR3: CASTEGRRPDTEAFF. The DNA of the CDR3 is TGTGCCAGCACCGAAGGGAGGCGGCCGGACACTGAAGCTTTCTTT.

This clonotype showed up many times. V is TRBV4-1 and J is TRBJ1-5; unclear D gene. Trimming took off 3 bases at V and 0 bases at J, with 9 bases between the two ends. Per the germline V gene, CDR1 is MGHRA and CDR2 is YSYEKL. The CDR3 has 15 amino acids. The CDR3 loop is CASSHRGVSNQPQHF. CDR3 coding DNA: TGCGCCAGCAGCCATCGGGGAGTTAGCAATCAGCCCCAGCATTTT.

This chain connects TRBV4-1 to TRBJ2-3; tentatively, D is TRBD1 (6 bases). The CDR3 covers 17 residues. Germline values: CDR1 MGHRA, CDR2 YSYEKL. V lost 1 base and J lost 5, with 19 bases in between. CDR3 in amino acids: CASSQGTILGAGDTQYF. The CDR3 DNA is TGCGCCAGCAGCCAAGGAACGATACTGGGGGCCGGAGATACGCAGTATTTT.

V is TRBV5-1 and J is TRBJ1-4, with D tentatively TRBD1 (6 bases). The V gene lost 4 bases and the J gene lost 7 bases, with 14 bases spanning the gap. There are 14 residues in the CDR3. Germline-derived CDR1 and CDR2 are SGHRS and YFSETQ. The CDR3: CASSIQEGGEKLFF. In DNA form, the CDR3 reads TGCGCCAGCAGCATACAGGAGGGGGGTGAAAAACTGTTTTTT.

The V and J genes are TRBV11-2 and TRBJ2-3; D remains ambiguous. From germline, CDR1 is SGHAT and CDR2 FQNNGV. The length of the CDR3 is 15 residues. The ends were cut back, 1 base at V and 7 bases at J, with 15 bases in the middle. CDR3 protein: CASSLVVLAPYTQYF. CDR3 in DNA: TGTGCCAGCAGCTTAGTTGTATTAGCTCCCTATACGCAGTATTTT.

The CDR3 region has the DNA TGCAGTGCTAACGGTAGGGCGGGGCCCAGCACAGATACGCAGTATTTT. Its translation: CSANGRAGPSTDTQYF. The chain links TRBV20-1 to TRBJ2-3; D possibly corresponds to TRBD2 (6 bases). Trimming removed 4 bases at V and 0 bases at J, with 17 bases between. In germline, CDR1 is DFQATT, CDR2 SNEGSKA (reference sequence). The CDR3 sequence is 16 residues long.

The V call is TRBV4-1, the J call TRBJ1-1, with TRBD1 identical over 7 bases. Germline V lookup: CDR1 MGHRA, CDR2 YSYEKL. This CDR3 is built from 15 residues. V shed 1 base and J 4 bases; nucleotides not matched to a gene: 6. The CDR3 here is CASSQGTGRGTEAFF. The CDR3 DNA reads TGCGCCAGCAGCCAAGGGACAGGAAGAGGCACTGAAGCTTTCTTT.

This sequence joins TRBV12-3 or TRBV12-4 and TRBJ2-5, with D possibly TRBD2 on 6 matching bases. Trimming removed 3 bases at V and 3 bases at J, with 11 bases between. This CDR3 has 14 amino acids. This chain's CDR3 is CASSLMGLKETQYF. The DNA for the CDR3 is TGTGCCAGCAGTTTGATGGGACTCAAAGAGACCCAGTACTTC.

This clonotype was found many times. The rearrangement links TRBV12-3 or TRBV12-4 to TRBJ2-7, with a tentative D call TRBD2 (5 bases). V lost 3 bases, J lost 2 bases, and 20 bases lay in between. This CDR3 region has 17 residues. Written as DNA, the CDR3 is TGTGCCAGCAGTTTCCCAACGGACTTGCCCGAAACCTACGAGCAGTACGTC. Translation gives CASSFPTDLPETYEQYV.

This clonotype was counted many times. The chain links TRBV6-2 or TRBV6-3 to TRBJ1-5; tentatively, D is TRBD1 (5 bases). The CDR3 totals 15 residues. The germline V and J ends were trimmed by 6 bases and 9 bases, with 21 bases remaining between them. The germline V gene encodes CDR1 MNHEY and CDR2 SVGEGT. CDR3 sequence: CASRNEERGNVPQHF. The CDR3 nucleotides are TGTGCCAGCAGAAACGAGGAAAGGGGAAATGTGCCCCAGCATTTT.

This clonotype appeared many times. The rearrangement links TRBV28 to TRBJ2-7, with D possibly TRBD1 on 6 matching bases. The germline gives CDR1 MDHEN, CDR2 SYDVKM. This CDR3 contains 12 residues. Trimming removed 5 bases from V and 3 bases from J, with 8 bases in between. The CDR3 coding sequence is TGTGCCAGCAGTGTGACAGGCTACGAGCAGTACGTC. This gives the protein CASSVTGYEQYV.